Following are 19 T cell receptor beta chains from one sample sequenced in a study of post-analysis software for immune sequencing data. Study-level points and caveats: Among four to six TRBV segments more frequent in patients than controls were TRBV5-6, TRBV5-1 and TRBV20-1.

No antigens are known for them. Researchers reported that TCR beta cDNA libraries carried unique molecular identifiers. TCRdb recomputed calls from the PCR reads with MiXCR, one row per CDR3 protein. The profile shows hundreds of thousands of distinct CDR3 sequences, about 60% of them singletons. Sequenced material: blood. The receptors were sampled from a girl aged 2 to 10 with multiple sclerosis.

On this clonotype: The junction departs from germline at one end; a sequencing error may be responsible. The chain combines TRBV12-3 or TRBV12-4 with TRBJ2-5, with D perhaps TRBD1 or TRBD2 (5 bases each). With the DNA end fitting TRBJ2-7 better, the J assignment may be wrong. The CDR3 has 13 amino acids. This chain's CDR3 is CVSSLAQGYEQYF. DNA of the CDR3: TGTGTCAGCAGTTTAGCGCAGGGTTACGAGCAGTACTTC.

The chain employs TRBV14 and TRBJ1-1; D is unclear. CDR1 and CDR2 (germline): SGHDN, FVKESK. The CDR3 is made up of 13 amino acids. Trimming removed 3 bases from V and 1 base from J, with 6 bases in between. DNA for the CDR3: TGTGCCAGCAGCCAGTACCCGAACACTGAAGCTTTCTTT. Protein product: CASSQYPNTEAFF.

The J gene is TRBJ1-1, the V gene TRBV2; 10 bases fit TRBD1. This CDR3 contains 15 residues. Germline CDR1 reads SNHLY; CDR2 reads FYNNEI. Trimming took 4 bases from V and 1 from J; bases not matched to a gene: 3. CDR3 residues: CASSGQGAGNTEAFF. In DNA, the CDR3 is TGTGCCAGCAGTGGACAGGGGGCAGGGAACACTGAAGCTTTCTTT.

The chain joins TRBV25-1 to TRBJ2-3, with 7 bases that match TRBD2. J gave up 6 bases and V 5 bases, and 17 bases lay outside the gene matches. Germline V gene lookup returns CDR1 MGHDK and CDR2 SYGVNS. This CDR3 has 17 amino acids. The CDR3, as DNA: TGTGCCAGCAGTCTTGAGGGATTGGGAGGGCCGGGGGATACGCAGTATTTT. Its translation: CASSLEGLGGPGDTQYF. Full variable domain (remainder filled in from reference TRBV25-1 and TRBJ2-3): EADIYQTPRYLVIGTGKKITLECSQTMGHDKMYWYQQDPGMELHLIHYSYGVNSTEKGDLSSESTVSRIRTEHFPLTLESARPSHTSQYLCASSLEGLGGPGDTQYFGPGTRLTVL.

The chain is built from TRBV29-1 and TRBJ2-2; 12 nucleotides align to TRBD2. V trimming: 2 bases; J trimming: 0 bases; junction bases outside the gene matches: 1. CDR1 SQVTM and CDR2 ANQGSEA come from the germline V gene. This CDR3 contains 16 residues. CDR3 residues: CSVERLAGANTGELFF. CDR3 DNA sequence: TGCAGCGTTGAAAGACTAGCGGGAGCGAACACCGGGGAGCTGTTTTTT.

The chain is built from TRBV6-5 and TRBJ1-4, with a tentative D call TRBD1 (5 bases). Trimming shortened V by 5 bases and J by 0 bases, and 10 bases separated the two germline ends. The CDR3 covers 15 residues. Germline CDR1 is MNHEY and CDR2 is SVGAGI. Here the CDR3 DNA reads TGTGCCAGCAGTACAGGAACCCCAACTAATGAAAAACTGTTTTTT. It is translated as CASSTGTPTNEKLFF.

The rearrangement uses TRBV20-1 and TRBJ2-3; 7 bases fit TRBD2. Germline CDR1 reads DFQATT; CDR2 reads SNEGSKA (reference sequence). J gave up 6 bases and V 3 bases, and 12 bases lay outside the gene matches. This CDR3 spans 15 amino acids. The CDR3 nucleotides are TGCAGTGCTAGTGTAGCGATCCGGGGAGGGGATACGCAGTATTTT. This sequence encodes CSASVAIRGGDTQYF.

The chain combines TRBV7-2 with TRBJ2-1; 8 nucleotides agree with TRBD2. The CDR3 is made up of 16 amino acids. The V gene end was trimmed by 0 bases and the J gene end by 3 bases; junction bases not matched to a gene: 4. Germline loops: CDR1 SGHTA, CDR2 FQGNSA. CDR3 region: CASSLAVSGVYNEQFF. The CDR3 region has the DNA TGTGCCAGCAGCTTAGCGGTTAGCGGGGTCTACAATGAGCAGTTCTTC.

This sequence joins TRBV24-1 and TRBJ1-2; the match to TRBD1 covers 9 bases. The CDR3 loop spans 15 amino acids. Per germline, CDR1 KGHDR and CDR2 SFDVKD. V shed 2 bases and J 8 bases; nucleotides not matched to a gene: 8. As DNA, the CDR3 is TGTGCCACCAGTGATTGCGGGACAGGGTTGGACGGCTACACCTTC. Its translation: CATSDCGTGLDGYTF.

The rearrangement joins TRBV7-9 to TRBJ1-1; no firm D call. This CDR3 spans 14 amino acids. V was cut by 5 bases and J by 0 bases, with 10 bases left in between. Germline V gene lookup returns CDR1 SEHNR and CDR2 FQNEAQ (reference sequence). The CDR3 region is CASSPGGMNTEAFF. The CDR3 nucleotides are TGTGCCAGCAGCCCAGGAGGGATGAACACTGAAGCTTTCTTT.

This chain uses TRBV5-6 with TRBJ1-1; 7 nucleotides line up with TRBD1. Per the germline V gene, CDR1 is SGHDT and CDR2 is YYEEEE. Unmatched junction bases numbered 6, after V lost 4 bases and J lost 3 bases. The CDR3 spans 14 residues. CDR3 residues: CASSRDSYHTEAFF. The CDR3, as DNA: TGTGCCAGCAGCCGGGACAGTTATCACACTGAAGCTTTCTTT. Filled out from reference TRBV5-6 and TRBJ1-1, the complete variable domain reads DAGVTQSPTHLIKTRGQQVTLRCSPKSGHDTVSWYQQALGQGPQFIFQYYEEEERQRGNFPDRFSGHQFPNYSSELNVNALLLGDSALYLCASSRDSYHTEAFFGQGTRLTVV.

This clonotype showed up just a few times. DNA for the CDR3: TGTGCCACCAGTGATTTACAACGGGAAGATGAGCAGTTCTTC. Translated, it gives CATSDLQREDEQFF. The V call is TRBV24-1, the J call TRBJ2-1; weak D call: TRBD2 (5 bases). The CDR3 length is 14 residues. Looked up from germline, CDR1 is KGHDR and CDR2 is SFDVKD. V was clipped by 1 base and J by 8 bases, with 11 bases between them.

This chain uses TRBV5-1 with TRBJ2-1; 7 nucleotides agree with TRBD1. Germline trimming cut 4 bases from V and 13 bases from J; bases unmatched to any gene: 11. Germline CDR1 is SGHRS and CDR2 is YFSETQ. The CDR3 has 13 amino acids. The CDR3 nucleotides read TGCGCCAGCAGCCCGAATACCGGGACAGAACAGTTCTTC. It specifies CASSPNTGTEQFF.

The rearrangement joins TRBV20-1 to TRBJ1-5; 8 nucleotides align to TRBD1. The germline V gene has CDR1 DFQATT and CDR2 SNEGSKA (reference sequence). J lost 3 bases, V lost 3 bases, and 10 bases had no gene match. This CDR3 comprises 16 residues. In nucleotides, the CDR3 is TGCAGTGCTAGCCCCCCGGGACAGGCTATCAATCAGCCCCAGCATTTT. Amino acids: CSASPPGQAINQPQHF.

The rearrangement links TRBV29-1 to TRBJ2-5; weak D call: TRBD1 (6 bases). The CDR3 runs to 12 residues. Trimming left V 4 bases short and J 0 bases short, with 6 bases between. CDR1 and CDR2 (germline): SQVTM, ANQGSEA. CDR3 bases: TGCAGCGTTGGGACAGACCAAGAGACCCAGTACTTC. Translated, it gives CSVGTDQETQYF.

This clonotype appeared a few times. The chain carries TRBV7-9 and TRBJ1-2; TRBD1 might be the D (5 bases). CDR1 and CDR2 (germline): SEHNR, FQNEAQ (reference sequence). The ends were cut back, 6 bases at V and 2 bases at J, with 13 bases in the middle. This CDR3 region has 14 residues. This CDR3 is CASSWAGTNYGYTF. CDR3 DNA sequence: TGTGCCAGCAGTTGGGCAGGGACCAACTATGGCTACACCTTC.

The DNA of the CDR3 is TGTGCCATCAGTGAGTCAGGAGCTTACGAGCAGTACTTC. Amino acid sequence: CAISESGAYEQYF. The rearrangement joins TRBV10-3 to TRBJ2-7, with D hard to call. Trimming cost V 0 bases and J 4 bases, with 7 bases left between them. CDR3 length: 13 amino acids. The germline V gene has CDR1 ENHRY and CDR2 SYGVKD.

The chain recombines TRBV20-1 with TRBJ2-7, with D perhaps TRBD2 (6 bases). V lost 0 bases and J 2 bases, leaving 14 bases between the germline ends. Germline CDR1 DFQATT, CDR2 SNEGSKA (reference sequence). CDR3 length: 15 residues. CDR3 DNA sequence: TGCAGTGCTAGAGACGCGGGACGGGGAACCTACGAGCAGTACTTC. Translating gives CSARDAGRGTYEQYF.

The chain's CDR3 is CASRHPAGEQYF. CDR3 DNA sequence: TGTGCCAGCAGACACCCAGCGGGTGAGCAGTACTTC. The chain uses TRBV3-1 and TRBJ2-7; D perhaps matches TRBD2 (6 bases). V was clipped by 6 bases and J by 7 bases, with 13 bases between them. The CDR3 spans 12 residues. Germline V gene data show CDR1 as LGHDT and CDR2 as YNNKEL (reference sequence).